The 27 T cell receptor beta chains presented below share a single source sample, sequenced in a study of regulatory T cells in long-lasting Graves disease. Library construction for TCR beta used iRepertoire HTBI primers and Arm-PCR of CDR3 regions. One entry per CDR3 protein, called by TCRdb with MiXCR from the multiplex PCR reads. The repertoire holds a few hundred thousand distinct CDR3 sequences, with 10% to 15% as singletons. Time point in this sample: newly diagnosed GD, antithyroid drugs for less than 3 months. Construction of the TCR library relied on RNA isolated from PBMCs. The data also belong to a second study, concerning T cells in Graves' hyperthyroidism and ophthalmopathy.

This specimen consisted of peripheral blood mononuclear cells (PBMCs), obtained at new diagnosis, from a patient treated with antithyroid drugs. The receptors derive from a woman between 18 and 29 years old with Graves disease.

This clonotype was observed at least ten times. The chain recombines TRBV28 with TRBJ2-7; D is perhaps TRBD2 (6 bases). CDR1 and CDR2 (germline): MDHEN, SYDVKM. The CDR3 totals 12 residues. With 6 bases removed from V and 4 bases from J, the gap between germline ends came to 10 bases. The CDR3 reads CASSGGWYEQYF. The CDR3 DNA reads TGTGCCAGCAGCGGGGGTTGGTACGAGCAGTACTTC.

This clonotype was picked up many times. The DNA of the CDR3 is TGTGCCAGCAGTAGGACAGGGGAACTTGTCAATTGGAATGAGCAGTTCTTC. This codes for CASSRTGELVNWNEQFF. V is TRBV6-1 and J is TRBJ2-1; TRBD1 matches 9 bases. CDR3 size: 17 residues. Germline CDR1 and CDR2: MNHNS and SASEGT. V trimming: 5 bases; J trimming: 7 bases; junction bases outside the gene matches: 15.

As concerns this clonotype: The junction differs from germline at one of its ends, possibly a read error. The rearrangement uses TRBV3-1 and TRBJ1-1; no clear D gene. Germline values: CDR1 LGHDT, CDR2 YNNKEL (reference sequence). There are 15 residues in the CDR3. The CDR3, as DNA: TGTGCCAGCAGCCCCCTCGGCATCCCGAACACTGAAGCTTCCTTT. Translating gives CASSPLGIPNTEASF.

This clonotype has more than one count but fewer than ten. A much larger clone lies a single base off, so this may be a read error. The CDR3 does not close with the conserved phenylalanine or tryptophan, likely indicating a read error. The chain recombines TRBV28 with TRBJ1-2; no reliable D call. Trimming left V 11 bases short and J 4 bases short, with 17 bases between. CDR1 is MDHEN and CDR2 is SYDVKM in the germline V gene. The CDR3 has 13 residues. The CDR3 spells CAAASSLGYGYTS. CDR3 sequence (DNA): TGTGCCGCTGCTTCGTCCCTTGGCTATGGCTACACCTCC.

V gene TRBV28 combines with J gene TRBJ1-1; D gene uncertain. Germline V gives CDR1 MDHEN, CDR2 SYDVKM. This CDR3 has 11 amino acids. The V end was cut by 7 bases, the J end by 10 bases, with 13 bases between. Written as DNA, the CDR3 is TGTGCCAGCAATATAGGGAGTGGAGCTTTCTTT. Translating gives CASNIGSGAFF. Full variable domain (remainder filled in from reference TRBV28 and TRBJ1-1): DVKVTQSSRYLVKRTGEKVFLECVQDMDHENMFWYRQDPGLGLRLIYFSYDVKMKEKGDIPEGYSVSREKKERFSLILESASTNQTSMYLCASNIGSGAFFGQGTRLTVV.

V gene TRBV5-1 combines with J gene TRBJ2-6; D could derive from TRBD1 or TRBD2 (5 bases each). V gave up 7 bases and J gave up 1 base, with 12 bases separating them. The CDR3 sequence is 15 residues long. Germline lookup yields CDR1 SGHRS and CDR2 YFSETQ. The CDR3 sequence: CASGGGASGANVLTF. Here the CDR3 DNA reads TGCGCCAGCGGAGGTGGGGCTTCTGGGGCCAACGTCCTGACTTTC. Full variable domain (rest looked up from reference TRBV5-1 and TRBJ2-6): KAGVTQTPRYLIKTRGQQVTLSCSPISGHRSVSWYQQTPGQGLQFLFEYFSETQRNKGNFPGRFSGRQFSNSRSEMNVSTLELGDSALYLCASGGGASGANVLTFGAGSRLTVL.

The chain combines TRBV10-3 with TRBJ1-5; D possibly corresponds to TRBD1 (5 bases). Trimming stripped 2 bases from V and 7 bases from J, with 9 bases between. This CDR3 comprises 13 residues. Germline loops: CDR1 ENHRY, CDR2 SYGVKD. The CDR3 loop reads CAISEVGGQPQHF. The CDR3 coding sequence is TGTGCCATCAGTGAGGTCGGGGGGCAGCCCCAGCATTTT.

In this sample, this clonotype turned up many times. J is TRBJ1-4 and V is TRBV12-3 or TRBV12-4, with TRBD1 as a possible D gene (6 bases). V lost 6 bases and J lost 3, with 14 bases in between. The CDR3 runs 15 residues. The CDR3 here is CASSPYRAPNEKLFF. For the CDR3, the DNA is TGTGCCAGCAGCCCGTACAGGGCTCCTAATGAAAAACTGTTTTTT.

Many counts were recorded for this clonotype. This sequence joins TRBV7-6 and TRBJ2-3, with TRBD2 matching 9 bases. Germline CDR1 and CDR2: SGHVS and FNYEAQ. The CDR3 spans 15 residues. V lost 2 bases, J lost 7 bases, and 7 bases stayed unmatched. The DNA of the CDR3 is TGTGCCAGCAGCTTATGGAGCGGGGGGTCGAATACGCAGTATTTT. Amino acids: CASSLWSGGSNTQYF.

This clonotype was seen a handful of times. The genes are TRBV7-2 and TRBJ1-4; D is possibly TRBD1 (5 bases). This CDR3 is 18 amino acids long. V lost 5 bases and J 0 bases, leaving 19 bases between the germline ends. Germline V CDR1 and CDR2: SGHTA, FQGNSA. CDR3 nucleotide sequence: TGTGCCAGCAGCAACCCCCAGGGCAGGTCTGCAACTAATGAAAAACTGTTTTTT. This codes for CASSNPQGRSATNEKLFF.

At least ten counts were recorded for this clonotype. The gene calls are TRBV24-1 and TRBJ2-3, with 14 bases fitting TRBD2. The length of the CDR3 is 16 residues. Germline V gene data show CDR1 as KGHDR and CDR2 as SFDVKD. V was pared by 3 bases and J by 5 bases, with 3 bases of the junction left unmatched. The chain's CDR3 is CATSDPGLAGVDTQYF. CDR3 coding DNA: TGTGCCACCAGTGATCCGGGACTAGCGGGAGTAGATACGCAGTATTTT.

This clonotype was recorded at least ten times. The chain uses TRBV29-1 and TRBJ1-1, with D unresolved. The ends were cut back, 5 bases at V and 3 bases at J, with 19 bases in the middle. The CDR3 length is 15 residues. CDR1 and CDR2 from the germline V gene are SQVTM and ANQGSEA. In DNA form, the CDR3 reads TGCAGCGTTAAGCCAACGACAAGTAGTTACACTGAAGCTTTCTTT. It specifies CSVKPTTSSYTEAFF.

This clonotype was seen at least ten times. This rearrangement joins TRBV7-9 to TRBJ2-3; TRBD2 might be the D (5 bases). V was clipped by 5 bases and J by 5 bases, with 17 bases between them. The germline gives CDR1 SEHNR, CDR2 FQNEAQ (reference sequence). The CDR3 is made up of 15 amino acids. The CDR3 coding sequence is TGTGCCAGCAGCCCACAGAGGCTAGCAAAAGATACGCAGTATTTT. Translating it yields CASSPQRLAKDTQYF.

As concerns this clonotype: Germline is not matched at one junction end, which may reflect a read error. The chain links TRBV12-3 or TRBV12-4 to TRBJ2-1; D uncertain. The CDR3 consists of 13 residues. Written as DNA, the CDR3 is TGTGCCAGCAGCACCGTCGGGTTCGATGAGCAGTCCTTC. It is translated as CASSTVGFDEQSF.

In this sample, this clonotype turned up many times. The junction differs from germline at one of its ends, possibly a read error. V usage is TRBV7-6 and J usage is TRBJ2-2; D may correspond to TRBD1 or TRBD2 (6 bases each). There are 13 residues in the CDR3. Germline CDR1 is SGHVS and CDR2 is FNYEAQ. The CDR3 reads CASSRDIGGVLFF. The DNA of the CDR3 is TGTGCCAGCAGCCGGGACATCGGAGGGGTGCTGTTTTTT.

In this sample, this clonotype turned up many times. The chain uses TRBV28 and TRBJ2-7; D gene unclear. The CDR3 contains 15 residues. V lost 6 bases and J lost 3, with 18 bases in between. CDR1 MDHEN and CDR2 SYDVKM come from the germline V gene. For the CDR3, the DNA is TGTGCCAGCAGATACTCCTCGAGTCTGTACTACGAGCAGTACTTC. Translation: CASRYSSSLYYEQYF. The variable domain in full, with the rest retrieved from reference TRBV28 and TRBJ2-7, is DVKVTQSSRYLVKRTGEKVFLECVQDMDHENMFWYRQDPGLGLRLIYFSYDVKMKEKGDIPEGYSVSREKKERFSLILESASTNQTSMYLCASRYSSSLYYEQYFGPGTRLTVT.

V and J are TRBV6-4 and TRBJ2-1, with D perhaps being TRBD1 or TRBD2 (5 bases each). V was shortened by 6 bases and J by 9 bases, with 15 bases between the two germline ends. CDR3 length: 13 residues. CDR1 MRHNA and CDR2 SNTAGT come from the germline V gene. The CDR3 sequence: CASSETARGEQFF. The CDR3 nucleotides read TGTGCCAGCAGCGAGACCGCGAGGGGTGAGCAGTTCTTC.

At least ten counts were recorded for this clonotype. The CDR3 DNA reads as TGTGCCAGCAAGGACAGGCCGGGCGGCCACTATGGCTACACCTTC. Translating gives CASKDRPGGHYGYTF. The chain employs TRBV6-1 and TRBJ1-2, with 7 bases aligning to TRBD1. The CDR3 has 15 residues. The V and J ends lost 7 bases and 3 bases, in that order; junction bases with no gene match: 11. In germline, CDR1 is MNHNS, CDR2 SASEGT.

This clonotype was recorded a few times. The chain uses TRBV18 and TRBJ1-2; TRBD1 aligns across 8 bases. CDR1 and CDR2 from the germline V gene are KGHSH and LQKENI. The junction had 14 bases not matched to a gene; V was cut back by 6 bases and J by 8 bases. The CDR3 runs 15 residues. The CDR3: CASSPTGTGGGGYTF. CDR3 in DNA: TGTGCCAGCTCCCCGACAGGGACAGGCGGCGGAGGCTACACCTTC.

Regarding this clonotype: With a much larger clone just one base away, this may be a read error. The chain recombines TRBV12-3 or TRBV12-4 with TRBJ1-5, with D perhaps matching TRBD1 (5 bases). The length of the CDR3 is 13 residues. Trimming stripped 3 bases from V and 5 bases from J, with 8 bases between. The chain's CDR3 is CASSFMGDQPQHF. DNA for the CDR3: TGTGCCAGCAGTTTTATGGGGGATCAGCCCCAGCATTTT.

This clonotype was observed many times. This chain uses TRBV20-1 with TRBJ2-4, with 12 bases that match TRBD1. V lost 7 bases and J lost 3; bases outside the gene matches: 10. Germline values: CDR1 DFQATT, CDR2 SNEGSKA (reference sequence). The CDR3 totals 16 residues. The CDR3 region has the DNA TGCAGTGTTTCCACCGGGACAGGGGGCTACAAAAACATTCAGTACTTC. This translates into CSVSTGTGGYKNIQYF.

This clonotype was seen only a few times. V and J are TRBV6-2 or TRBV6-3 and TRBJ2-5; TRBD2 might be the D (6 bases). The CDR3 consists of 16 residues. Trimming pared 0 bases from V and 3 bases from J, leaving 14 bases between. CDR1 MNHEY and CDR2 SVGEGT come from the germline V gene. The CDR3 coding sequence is TGTGCCAGCAGTTACTCGGCGGCGGGGTTCGAAGAGACCCAGTACTTC. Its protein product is CASSYSAAGFEETQYF.

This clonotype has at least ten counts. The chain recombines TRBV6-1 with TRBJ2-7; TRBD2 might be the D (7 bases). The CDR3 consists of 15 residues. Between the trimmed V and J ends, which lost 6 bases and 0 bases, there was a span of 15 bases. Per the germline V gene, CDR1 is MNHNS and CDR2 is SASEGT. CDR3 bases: TGTGCCAGCAGGGACGGACTAGGGGGCTCCTACGAGCAGTACTTC. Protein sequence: CASRDGLGGSYEQYF.

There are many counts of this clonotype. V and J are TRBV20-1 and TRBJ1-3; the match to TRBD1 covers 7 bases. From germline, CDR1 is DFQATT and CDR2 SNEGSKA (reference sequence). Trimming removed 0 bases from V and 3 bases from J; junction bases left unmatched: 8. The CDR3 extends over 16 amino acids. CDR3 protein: CSARDHQGEGGNTIYF. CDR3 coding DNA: TGCAGTGCTAGAGATCATCAGGGGGAGGGTGGAAACACCATATATTTT.

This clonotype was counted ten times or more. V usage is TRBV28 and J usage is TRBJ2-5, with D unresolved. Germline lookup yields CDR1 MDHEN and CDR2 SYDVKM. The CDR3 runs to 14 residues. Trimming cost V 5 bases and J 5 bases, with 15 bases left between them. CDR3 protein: CASSISVSPETQYF. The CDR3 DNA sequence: TGTGCCAGCAGTATTTCTGTGAGCCCGGAGACCCAGTACTTC.

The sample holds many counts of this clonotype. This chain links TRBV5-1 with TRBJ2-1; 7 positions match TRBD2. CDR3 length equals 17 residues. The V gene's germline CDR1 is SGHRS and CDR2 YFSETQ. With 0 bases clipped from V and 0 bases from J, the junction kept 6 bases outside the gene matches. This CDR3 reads CASSLGGGASSYNEQFF. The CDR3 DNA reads TGCGCCAGCAGCTTGGGGGGAGGGGCGAGCTCCTACAATGAGCAGTTCTTC.

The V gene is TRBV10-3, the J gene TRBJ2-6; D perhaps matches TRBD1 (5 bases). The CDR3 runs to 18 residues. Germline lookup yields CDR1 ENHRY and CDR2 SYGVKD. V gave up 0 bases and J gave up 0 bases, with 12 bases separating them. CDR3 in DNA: TGTGCCATCAGTGAGTCGGGCAGGGCAGGCTCTGGGGCCAACGTCCTGACTTTC. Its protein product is CAISESGRAGSGANVLTF.